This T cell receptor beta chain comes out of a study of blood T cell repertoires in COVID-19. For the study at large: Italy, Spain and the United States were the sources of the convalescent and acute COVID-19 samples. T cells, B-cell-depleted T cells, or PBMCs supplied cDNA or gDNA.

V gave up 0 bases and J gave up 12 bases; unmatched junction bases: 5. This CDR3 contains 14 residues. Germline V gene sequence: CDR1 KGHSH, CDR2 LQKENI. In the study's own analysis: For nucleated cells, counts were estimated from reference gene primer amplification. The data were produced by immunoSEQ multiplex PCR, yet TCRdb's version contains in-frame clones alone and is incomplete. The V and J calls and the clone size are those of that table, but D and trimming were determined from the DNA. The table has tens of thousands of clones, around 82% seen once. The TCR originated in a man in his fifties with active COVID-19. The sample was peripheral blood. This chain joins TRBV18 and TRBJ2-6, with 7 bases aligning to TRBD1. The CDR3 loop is CASSPPTGRSVLTF. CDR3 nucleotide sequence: TGTGCCAGCTCACCACCGACAGGGCGGAGCGTCCTGACTTTC. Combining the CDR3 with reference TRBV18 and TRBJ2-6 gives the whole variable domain NAGVMQNPRHLVRRRGQEARLRCSPMKGHSHVYWYRQLPEEGLKFMVYLQKENIIDESGMPKERFSAEFPKEGPSILRIQQVVRGDSAAYFCASSPPTGRSVLTFGAGSRLTVL.